The present TCR beta chain was sequenced within a study of cytotoxic CD8 clonotypes in ibrutinib-treated CLL. CDR1 is GTSNPN and CDR2 is SVGIG in the germline V gene (reference sequence). J was trimmed by 6 bases and V by 3 bases; bases with no gene match: 7. The CDR3 has 14 residues. The assay was immunoSEQ multiplex PCR, and TCRdb's table has in-frame clones only and misses some. Of about 72,000 clones listed, around 81% were seen once; the top ten hold less than 9%. Notes on the study in general: Clonality rose at ibrutinib response and fell back toward baseline at progression.

Notes on this clone: Its antigen remains unknown.

TCR beta library input comprised around 1.9 micrograms of genomic DNA from cryopreserved PBMCs. The TCR was taken from a human donor with chronic lymphocytic leukemia. Material: PBMCs, obtained at disease progression, from a patient treated with ibrutinib. The rearrangement uses TRBV30 and TRBJ1-1, with TRBD1 identical over 10 bases. CDR3: CAWSKGQGIAEAFF. CDR3 sequence (DNA): TGTGCCTGGAGCAAGGGACAGGGGATCGCTGAAGCTTTCTTT. The full variable domain, with the rest looked up from reference TRBV30 and TRBJ1-1, is SQTIHQWPATLVQPVGSPLSLECTVEGTSNPNLYWYRQAAGRGLQLLFYSVGIGQISSEVPQNLSASRPQDRQFILSSKKLLLSDSGFYLCAWSKGQGIAEAFFGQGTRLTVV.